The 12 T cell receptor beta chains presented below share a single source sample, sequenced in a study of blood T cell repertoires in COVID-19. Using immunoSEQ multiplex PCR, the repertoire was profiled, and TCRdb retains in-frame clones only, with some absent. Of around 190,000 clones listed, roughly 77% were seen once; the top ten hold approximately 7%. The sequenced material came from peripheral blood. The receptor source for this set is a man aged 65 to 85 with active or convalescent COVID-19.

V usage is TRBV7-9 and J usage is TRBJ1-2, with D possibly matching TRBD1 (5 bases). CDR1 is SEHNR and CDR2 is FQNEAQ in the germline V gene (reference sequence). This CDR3 region has 13 residues. The V end lost 7 bases, the J end lost 11 bases, and 20 bases lay between the germline ends. The CDR3 region has the DNA TGTGCCAGCAACCCGACAGCCACACATACGTACACCTTC. This encodes CASNPTATHTYTF. Full variable domain (rest looked up from reference TRBV7-9 and TRBJ1-2): DTGVSQNPRHKITKRGQNVTFRCDPISEHNRLYWYRQTLGQGPEFLTYFQNEAQLEKSRLLSDRFSAERPKGSFSTLEIQRTEQGDSAMYLCASNPTATHTYTFGSGTRLTVV.

The chain has TRBV7-9 and TRBJ2-5; possibly TRBD2 for D (5 bases). The CDR3 length is 15 residues. V was clipped by 3 bases and J by 3 bases, with 14 bases between them. CDR1 is SEHNR and CDR2 is FQNEAQ in the germline V gene (reference sequence). This CDR3 reads CASSFDLSGEETQYF. The CDR3 bases are TGTGCCAGCAGCTTCGACCTCAGCGGAGAAGAGACCCAGTACTTC.

This sequence joins TRBV2 and TRBJ2-3, with 9 positions matching TRBD1. This CDR3 is 15 amino acids long. V was pared by 6 bases and J by 4 bases, with 8 bases of the junction left unmatched. CDR1 and CDR2 from the germline V gene are SNHLY and FYNNEI. Here the CDR3 reads CASSIGTGRADTQYF. For the CDR3, the DNA is TGTGCCAGCAGCATCGGGACAGGGAGGGCAGATACGCAGTATTTT. The complete variable domain, with remaining parts taken from reference TRBV2 and TRBJ2-3, reads EPEVTQTPSHQVTQMGQEVILRCVPISNHLYFYWYRQILGQKVEFLVSFYNNEISEKSEIFDDQFSVERPDGSNFTLKIRSTKLEDSAMYFCASSIGTGRADTQYFGPGTRLTVL.

J is TRBJ1-6 and V is TRBV7-2; maybe TRBD1 (6 bases). Trimming removed 1 base at V and 10 bases at J, with 11 bases between. This CDR3 comprises 14 residues. The germline V gene encodes CDR1 SGHTA and CDR2 FQGNSA. In DNA, the CDR3 is TGTGCCAGCAGCTTAGGGACAGATCTGTCACCCCTCCACTTT. This sequence encodes CASSLGTDLSPLHF.

This clone was detected only a few times. The chain links TRBV5-4 to TRBJ2-7; 12 nucleotides match TRBD2. Trimming cost V 4 bases and J 6 bases; bases outside gene matches: 17. Germline V lookup: CDR1 SGHNT, CDR2 YYREEE (reference sequence). The CDR3 consists of 18 residues. Written as DNA, the CDR3 is TGTGCCAGCAGCGGAGGTGCTAGCGGGGGGGCCCTTTACGCCGAGCAGTACTTC. Protein sequence: CASSGGASGGALYAEQYF. Complete variable domain (other parts from reference TRBV5-4 and TRBJ2-7): ETGVTQSPTHLIKTRGQQVTLRCSSQSGHNTVSWYQQALGQGPQFIFQYYREEENGRGNFPPRFSGLQFPNYSSELNVNALELDDSALYLCASSGGASGGALYAEQYFGPGTRLTVT.

J is TRBJ2-2 and V is TRBV5-1; 8 positions match TRBD2. This CDR3 spans 16 amino acids. Germline CDR1 is SGHRS and CDR2 is YFSETQ. Germline trimming cut 3 bases from V and 2 bases from J; bases unmatched to any gene: 6. CDR3 in DNA: TGCGCCAGCAGCTCTACTAGCGGACTTAACACCGGGGAGCTGTTTTTT. Residues: CASSSTSGLNTGELFF.

The rearrangement joins TRBV5-1 to TRBJ2-3, with 7 positions matching TRBD2. Trimming at V came to 4 bases and at J to 0 bases, leaving 11 bases not matched to a gene. Germline V gives CDR1 SGHRS, CDR2 YFSETQ. The CDR3 sequence is 17 residues long. The CDR3 bases are TGCGCCAGCAGCACCTCCGGGGGGTACCCTAGCACAGATACGCAGTATTTT. Protein sequence: CASSTSGGYPSTDTQYF.

This clone showed up just once. This sequence joins TRBV18 and TRBJ1-1; TRBD1 agrees at 9 bases. Germline V CDR1 and CDR2: KGHSH, LQKENI. With V trimmed by 6 bases and J by 5 bases, 7 bases remained unmatched. The CDR3 has 14 residues. The CDR3 sequence: CASSQTGGETEAFF. The CDR3 nucleotides are TGTGCCAGCTCCCAGACAGGGGGTGAGACTGAAGCTTTCTTT.

The chain carries TRBV3-1 (or the pseudogene TRBV3-2) and TRBJ2-4; D possibly corresponds to TRBD2 (5 bases). Germline CDR1 and CDR2: LGHDT and YNNKEL (reference sequence). This CDR3 contains 17 residues. V shed 0 bases and J shed 8 bases, with 20 bases lying between them. Here the CDR3 DNA reads TGTGCCAGCAGCCAAGATAGGTTAAGGACCACGAGGGACATTCAGTACTTC. It yields the protein CASSQDRLRTTRDIQYF.

The chain links TRBV4-1 to TRBJ1-6; no clear D. V lost 0 bases and J 5 bases, leaving 17 bases between the germline ends. CDR3 length: 18 residues. Looked up from germline, CDR1 is MGHRA and CDR2 is YSYEKL. As DNA, the CDR3 is TGCGCCAGCAGCCAAGATGGTTACGGGGAGGAAAATAATTCACCCCTCCACTTT. Translating gives CASSQDGYGEENNSPLHF.

This clone came up many times. The chain couples TRBV16 to TRBJ2-2, with a possible D match to TRBD1 (6 bases). The ends were cut back, 0 bases at V and 1 base at J, with 9 bases in the middle. The CDR3 has 16 amino acids. CDR1 is KGHSY, CDR2 FQNENV, per germline. CDR3 bases: TGTGCCAGCAGCCAATCTCGCAGGGGGAACACCGGGGAGCTGTTTTTT. It is translated as CASSQSRRGNTGELFF.

This clone was found once. The J gene is TRBJ1-4, the V gene TRBV27; 9 bases match TRBD1. From germline, CDR1 is MNHEY and CDR2 SMNVEV (reference sequence). This CDR3 comprises 17 residues. V gave up 6 bases and J gave up 7 bases; unmatched junction bases: 15. The CDR3 here is CASREGQGITGSEKLFF. CDR3 DNA: TGTGCCAGCAGAGAGGGACAGGGAATTACCGGTTCTGAAAAACTGTTTTTT.